These 11 T cell receptor beta chains were sequenced from one sample in a study of T cell responses to AZD1222 COVID-19 vaccine. Assay used: immunoSEQ multiplex PCR; TCRdb lists only in-frame clones, some missing. The sample lists 94,000 or so clones; 75% to 90% were seen once. The source material was peripheral blood, sampled on day 0 of AZD1222 vaccination. The receptor source for this set is an adult in good health.

J is TRBJ2-2 and V is TRBV6-5, with TRBD1 matching over 8 bases. J was trimmed by 3 bases and V by 7 bases; bases with no gene match: 4. CDR3 length: 14 amino acids. Germline V gene data show CDR1 as MNHEY and CDR2 as SVGAGI. The CDR3 here is CASIAGGYTGELFF. CDR3 nucleotides: TGTGCCAGCATTGCAGGGGGCTACACCGGGGAGCTGTTTTTT.

This sequence joins TRBV7-8 and TRBJ2-3; D remains ambiguous. Trimming left V 1 base short and J 2 bases short, with 7 bases between. This CDR3 spans 14 amino acids. The germline CDR1 and CDR2 sequences are SGHVS and FQNEAQ. The CDR3 nucleotides read TGTGCCAGCAGCTTAGAGGTACCCACAGATACGCAGTATTTT. As protein: CASSLEVPTDTQYF.

The rearrangement links TRBV7-9 to TRBJ2-2, with a tentative D call TRBD1 (5 bases). Trimming removed 3 bases from V and 4 bases from J, with 12 bases in between. The CDR3 runs to 15 residues. From germline, CDR1 is SEHNR and CDR2 FQNEAQ (reference sequence). The CDR3 DNA reads as TGTGCCAGCAGCTTGACGGCAGGGCTCACCGGGGAGCTGTTTTTT. Protein product: CASSLTAGLTGELFF.

V usage is TRBV4-3 and J usage is TRBJ2-1, with D perhaps given as TRBD1 or TRBD2 (6 bases each). Germline CDR1 and CDR2: LGHNA and YSLEER. The CDR3 runs to 16 residues. The V and J ends lost 0 bases and 3 bases respectively, with 12 bases between them. This chain's CDR3 is CASSQERGGGYNEQFF. CDR3 nucleotides: TGCGCCAGCAGCCAAGAACGCGGAGGGGGCTACAATGAGCAGTTCTTC.

This chain joins TRBV25-1 and TRBJ2-7; tentatively, D is TRBD1 or TRBD2 (5 bases each). Trimming took off 2 bases at V and 7 bases at J, with 18 bases between the two ends. This CDR3 has 15 residues. Germline V gene lookup returns CDR1 MGHDK and CDR2 SYGVNS. CDR3 residues: CASSERDGFGVEQYF. CDR3 sequence (DNA): TGTGCCAGCAGTGAACGGGACGGCTTCGGGGTGGAGCAGTACTTC.

V and J are TRBV11-1 and TRBJ2-2; D not resolved. This CDR3 has 15 residues. Per the germline V gene, CDR1 is SGHAT and CDR2 is FQDESV (reference sequence). V gave up 2 bases and J gave up 0 bases, with 7 bases separating them. The DNA for the CDR3 is TGTGCCAGCAGCTTAATTCAGACGAACACCGGGGAGCTGTTTTTT. Its protein product is CASSLIQTNTGELFF.

This sequence joins TRBV5-6 and TRBJ1-1, with D maybe TRBD1 (6 bases). V was trimmed by 3 bases and J by 5 bases, leaving 17 bases between them. This CDR3 region has 15 residues. Germline-derived CDR1 and CDR2 are SGHDT and YYEEEE. The CDR3 spells CASSSRGGRGTEAFF. The CDR3 region has the DNA TGTGCCAGCAGCTCCAGGGGTGGGAGAGGGACTGAAGCTTTCTTT.

The chain employs TRBV12-3 or TRBV12-4 and TRBJ1-1; tentative D call: TRBD1 (5 bases). The germline V and J ends were trimmed by 8 bases and 1 base, with 11 bases remaining between them. The CDR3 has 13 residues. In nucleotides, the CDR3 is TGTGCCAGCGGTAGGGGTGGGAACACTGAAGCTTTCTTT. Protein: CASGRGGNTEAFF.

This clone was observed once. The chain employs TRBV5-4 and TRBJ2-7, with TRBD2 matching 12 bases. CDR1 SGHNT and CDR2 YYREEE come from the germline V gene (reference sequence). The CDR3 totals 16 residues. V was clipped by 0 bases and J by 6 bases; unmatched bases: 7. The CDR3 sequence is CASSLEPSGRAAEQYF. The CDR3 DNA follows: TGTGCCAGCAGCTTGGAGCCTAGCGGGAGGGCAGCCGAGCAGTACTTC.

V gene TRBV9 combines with J gene TRBJ2-1; 8 bases are a match to TRBD2. With 3 bases clipped from V and 3 bases from J, the junction kept 14 bases outside the gene matches. Germline loops: CDR1 SGDLS, CDR2 YYNGEE. There are 18 residues in the CDR3. The CDR3 loop is CASSGGALAGPRYNEQFF. The CDR3 DNA reads TGTGCCAGCAGCGGGGGCGCCTTAGCGGGACCACGCTACAATGAGCAGTTCTTC.

J is TRBJ2-1 and V is TRBV19; 10 positions match TRBD2. V gave up 2 bases and J gave up 4 bases; unmatched junction bases: 11. This CDR3 contains 18 residues. Germline loops: CDR1 LNHDA, CDR2 SQIVND (reference sequence). CDR3 amino acids: CASSIRKALAGAYNEQFF. CDR3 bases: TGTGCCAGTAGTATAAGGAAGGCCCTAGCGGGAGCTTACAATGAGCAGTTCTTC.